This section outlines one T cell receptor (beta chain) sequence together with its context. Its matching antigen is unknown. These data originate in a study of a mutant IDH1 vaccine in newly diagnosed glioma. For the study at large: Vaccination started 4-6 weeks after radiotherapy alone, or with temozolomide cycles.

Whole-study results and caveats: Pseudoprogression apparently lacked any relation to changes in top peripheral T cell clonotypes.

The CDR3 is 13 amino acids. V gave up 7 bases and J gave up 6 bases, with 13 bases separating them. In germline, CDR1 is LNHDA, CDR2 SQIVND (reference sequence). Noted time point: week 35, safety follow-up. Vaccination used 300 ug of mutant IDH1 20-mer peptide per dose, with topical imiquimod. Repertoires were generated with immunoSEQ multiplex PCR, while TCRdb's copy carries only in-frame clones and drops some. This sample has tens of thousands of clones; around four fifths occur once, and the top ten carry 3.2%. The clonotype comes from a man aged 40-49 years with glioma. Some clones in this sample may be carry-over from other donors' samples. The specimen comprised PBMCs, sampled from a glioma patient whose treatment included an IDH1 peptide vaccine. V gene TRBV19 combines with J gene TRBJ1-5; perhaps TRBD1 as D (5 bases). The CDR3 DNA reads as TGTGCCAGTACTGGGGGGTACGGTCAGCCCCAGCATTTT. It translates to CASTGGYGQPQHF.